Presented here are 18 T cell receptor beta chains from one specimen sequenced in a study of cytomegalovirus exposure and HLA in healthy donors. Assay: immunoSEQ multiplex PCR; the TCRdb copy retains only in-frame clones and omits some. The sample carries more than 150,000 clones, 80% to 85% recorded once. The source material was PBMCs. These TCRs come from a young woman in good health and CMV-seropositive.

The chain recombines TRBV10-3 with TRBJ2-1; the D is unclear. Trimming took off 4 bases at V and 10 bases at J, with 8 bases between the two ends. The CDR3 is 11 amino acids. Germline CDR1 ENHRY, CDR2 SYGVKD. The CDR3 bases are TGTGCCATCAGTGCTGACTGGGAGCAGTTCTTC. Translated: CAISADWEQFF.

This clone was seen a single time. This CDR3 reads CASSQDRGSNQPQHF. The CDR3 region has the DNA TGTGCCAGCAGTCAGGACAGGGGAAGTAATCAGCCCCAGCATTTT. J is TRBJ1-5 and V is TRBV6-5, with TRBD1 matching 9 bases. Losses at the gene ends were 5 bases for V and 4 bases for J; bases not matched to a gene: 6. The CDR3 consists of 15 residues. Looked up from germline, CDR1 is MNHEY and CDR2 is SVGAGI.

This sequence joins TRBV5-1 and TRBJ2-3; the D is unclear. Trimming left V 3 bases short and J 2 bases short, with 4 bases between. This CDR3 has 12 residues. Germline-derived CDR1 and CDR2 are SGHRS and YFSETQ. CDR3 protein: CASSSNTDTQYF. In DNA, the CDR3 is TGCGCCAGCAGCTCCAACACAGATACGCAGTATTTT.

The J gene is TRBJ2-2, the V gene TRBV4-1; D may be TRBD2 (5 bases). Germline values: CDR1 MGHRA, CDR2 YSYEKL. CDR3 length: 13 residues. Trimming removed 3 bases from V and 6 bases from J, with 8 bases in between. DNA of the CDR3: TGCGCCAGCAGCCAGCTAGCCGCCGGGGAGCTGTTTTTT. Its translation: CASSQLAAGELFF.

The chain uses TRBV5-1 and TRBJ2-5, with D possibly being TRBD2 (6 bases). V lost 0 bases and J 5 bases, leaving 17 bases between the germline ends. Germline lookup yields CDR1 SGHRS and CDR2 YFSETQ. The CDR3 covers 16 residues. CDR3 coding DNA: TGCGCCAGCAGCTTGGAAGTAGCGGAAATGGGGGAGACCCAGTACTTC. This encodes CASSLEVAEMGETQYF. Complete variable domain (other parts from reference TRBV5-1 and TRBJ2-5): KAGVTQTPRYLIKTRGQQVTLSCSPISGHRSVSWYQQTPGQGLQFLFEYFSETQRNKGNFPGRFSGRQFSNSRSEMNVSTLELGDSALYLCASSLEVAEMGETQYFGPGTRLLVL.

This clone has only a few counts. CDR3 protein: CASSKVVSDEAFF. DNA for the CDR3: TGTGCCAGCAGTAAAGTTGTGAGTGATGAAGCTTTCTTT. The V and J genes are TRBV25-1 and TRBJ1-1, with no clear D. Per the germline V gene, CDR1 is MGHDK and CDR2 is SYGVNS. The CDR3 extends over 13 amino acids. V dropped 5 bases and J dropped 7 bases, with 14 bases sitting between them.

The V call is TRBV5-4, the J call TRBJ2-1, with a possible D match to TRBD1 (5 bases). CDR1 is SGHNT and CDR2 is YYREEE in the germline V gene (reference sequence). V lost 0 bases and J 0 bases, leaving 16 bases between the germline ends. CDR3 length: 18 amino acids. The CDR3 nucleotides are TGTGCCAGCAGCTTGGGACAGCTACATATTCACTCCTACAATGAGCAGTTCTTC. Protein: CASSLGQLHIHSYNEQFF.

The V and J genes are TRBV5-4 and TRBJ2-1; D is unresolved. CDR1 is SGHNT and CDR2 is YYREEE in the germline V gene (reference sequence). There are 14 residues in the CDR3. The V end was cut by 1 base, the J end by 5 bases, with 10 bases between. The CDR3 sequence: CASSLLGGDNEQFF. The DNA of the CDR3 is TGTGCCAGCAGCTTGCTCGGCGGAGACAATGAGCAGTTCTTC.

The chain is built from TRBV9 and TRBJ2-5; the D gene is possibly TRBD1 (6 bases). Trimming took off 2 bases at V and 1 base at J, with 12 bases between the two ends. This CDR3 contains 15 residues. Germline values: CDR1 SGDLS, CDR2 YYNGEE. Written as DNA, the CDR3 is TGTGCCAGCAGCGTCCAGGGGATCTCCCAAGAGACCCAGTACTTC. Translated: CASSVQGISQETQYF.

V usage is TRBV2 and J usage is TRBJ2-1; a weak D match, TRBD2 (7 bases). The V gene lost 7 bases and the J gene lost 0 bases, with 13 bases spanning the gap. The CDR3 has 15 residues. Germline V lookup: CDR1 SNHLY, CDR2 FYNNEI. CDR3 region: CASKEGGASYNEQFF. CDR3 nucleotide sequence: TGTGCCAGCAAAGAGGGGGGGGCCTCCTACAATGAGCAGTTCTTC.

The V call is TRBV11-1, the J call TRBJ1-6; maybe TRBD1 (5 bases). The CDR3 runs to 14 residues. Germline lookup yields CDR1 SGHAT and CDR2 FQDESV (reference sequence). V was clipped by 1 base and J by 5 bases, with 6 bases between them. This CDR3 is CASSLGGDNSPLHF. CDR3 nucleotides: TGTGCCAGCAGCTTAGGGGGCGATAATTCACCCCTCCACTTT.

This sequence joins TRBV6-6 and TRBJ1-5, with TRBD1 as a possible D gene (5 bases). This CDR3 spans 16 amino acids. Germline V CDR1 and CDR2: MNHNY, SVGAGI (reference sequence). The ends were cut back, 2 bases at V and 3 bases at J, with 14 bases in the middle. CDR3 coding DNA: TGTGCCAGCAGTTACGGGGGGGAACAGAACAATCAGCCCCAGCATTTT. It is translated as CASSYGGEQNNQPQHF.

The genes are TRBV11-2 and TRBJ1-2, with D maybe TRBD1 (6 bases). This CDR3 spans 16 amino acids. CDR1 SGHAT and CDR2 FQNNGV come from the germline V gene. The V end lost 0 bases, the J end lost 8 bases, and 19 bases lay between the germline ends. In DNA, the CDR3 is TGTGCCAGCAGCTTAGAAGGCTCGTGGGGGGGCTCCGGCTACACCTTC. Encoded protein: CASSLEGSWGGSGYTF.

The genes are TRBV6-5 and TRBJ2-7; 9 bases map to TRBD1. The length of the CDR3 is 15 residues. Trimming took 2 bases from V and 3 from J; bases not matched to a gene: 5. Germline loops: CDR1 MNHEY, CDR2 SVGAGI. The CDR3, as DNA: TGTGCCAGCAGTTACCGAGGACAGGGGAGCTACGAGCAGTACTTC. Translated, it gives CASSYRGQGSYEQYF.

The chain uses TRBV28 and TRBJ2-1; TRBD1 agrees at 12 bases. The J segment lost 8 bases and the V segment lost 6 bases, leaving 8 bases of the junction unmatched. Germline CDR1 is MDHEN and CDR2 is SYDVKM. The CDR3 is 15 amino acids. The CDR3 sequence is CASRTGQGANHEQFF. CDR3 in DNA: TGTGCCAGCAGAACGGGACAGGGGGCTAACCATGAGCAGTTCTTC.

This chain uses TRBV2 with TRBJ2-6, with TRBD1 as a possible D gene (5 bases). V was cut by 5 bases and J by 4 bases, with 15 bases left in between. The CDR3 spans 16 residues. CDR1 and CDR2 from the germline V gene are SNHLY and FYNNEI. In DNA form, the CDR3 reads TGTGCCAGCAGTTTAGACCAGGGTGACGGGGCCAACGTCCTGACTTTC. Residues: CASSLDQGDGANVLTF.

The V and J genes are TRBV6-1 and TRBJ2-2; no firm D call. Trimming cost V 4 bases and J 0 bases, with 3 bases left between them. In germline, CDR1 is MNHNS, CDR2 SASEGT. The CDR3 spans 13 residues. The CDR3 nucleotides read TGTGCCAGCAGTGGTACGAACACCGGGGAGCTGTTTTTT. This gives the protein CASSGTNTGELFF.

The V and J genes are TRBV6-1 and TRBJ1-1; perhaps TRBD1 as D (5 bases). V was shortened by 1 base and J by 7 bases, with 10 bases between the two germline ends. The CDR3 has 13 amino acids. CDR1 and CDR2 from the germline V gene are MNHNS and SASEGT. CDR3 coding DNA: TGTGCCAGCAGTGAAGTCCAGGGACTTGAAGCTTTCTTT. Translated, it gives CASSEVQGLEAFF.